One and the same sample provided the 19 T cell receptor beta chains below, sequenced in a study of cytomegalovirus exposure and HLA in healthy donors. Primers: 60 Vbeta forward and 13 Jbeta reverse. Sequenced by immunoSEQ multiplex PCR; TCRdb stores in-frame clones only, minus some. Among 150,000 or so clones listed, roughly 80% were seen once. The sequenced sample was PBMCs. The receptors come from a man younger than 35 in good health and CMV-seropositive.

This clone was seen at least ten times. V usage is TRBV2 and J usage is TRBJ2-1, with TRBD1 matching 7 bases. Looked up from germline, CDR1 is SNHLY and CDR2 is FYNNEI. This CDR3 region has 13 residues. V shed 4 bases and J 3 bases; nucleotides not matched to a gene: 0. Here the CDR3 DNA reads TGTGCCAGCAGTGCAGGGGGCTACAATGAGCAGTTCTTC. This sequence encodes CASSAGGYNEQFF.

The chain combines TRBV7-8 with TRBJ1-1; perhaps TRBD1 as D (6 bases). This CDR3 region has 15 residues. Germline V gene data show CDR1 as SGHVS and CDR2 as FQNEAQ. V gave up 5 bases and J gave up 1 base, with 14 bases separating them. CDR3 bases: TGTGCCAGCAGCAATATCCGGACAGCGAACACTGAAGCTTTCTTT. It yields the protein CASSNIRTANTEAFF.

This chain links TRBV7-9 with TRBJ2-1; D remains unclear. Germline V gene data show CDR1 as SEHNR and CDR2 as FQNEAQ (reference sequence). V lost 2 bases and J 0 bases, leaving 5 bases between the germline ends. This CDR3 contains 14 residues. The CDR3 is CASSLLSSYNEQFF. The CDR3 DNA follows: TGTGCCAGCAGCTTATTGAGCTCCTACAATGAGCAGTTCTTC.

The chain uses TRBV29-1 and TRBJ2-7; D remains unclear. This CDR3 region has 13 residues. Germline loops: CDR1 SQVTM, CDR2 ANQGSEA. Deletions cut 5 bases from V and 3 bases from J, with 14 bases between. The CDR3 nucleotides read TGCAGCGTTCGTCTGACAAACGACTACGAGCAGTACTTC. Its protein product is CSVRLTNDYEQYF.

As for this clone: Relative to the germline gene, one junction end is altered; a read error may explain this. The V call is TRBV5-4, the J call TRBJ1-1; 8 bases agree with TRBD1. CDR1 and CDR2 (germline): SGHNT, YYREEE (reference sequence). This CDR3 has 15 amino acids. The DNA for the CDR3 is TGTCCCAGCAGCTTGGAGGACAGGGTGAACACTGAAGCTTTCTTT. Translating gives CPSSLEDRVNTEAFF.

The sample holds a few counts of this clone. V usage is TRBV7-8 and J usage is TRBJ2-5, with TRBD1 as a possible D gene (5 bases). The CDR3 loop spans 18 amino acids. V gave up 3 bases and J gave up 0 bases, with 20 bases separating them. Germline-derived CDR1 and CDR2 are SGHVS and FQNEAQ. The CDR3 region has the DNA TGTGCCAGCAGCTTTTTGATCCCATACAGGTTCAACCAAGAGACCCAGTACTTC. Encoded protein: CASSFLIPYRFNQETQYF. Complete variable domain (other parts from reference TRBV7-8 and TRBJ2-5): GAGVSQSPRYKVAKRGQDVALRCDPISGHVSLFWYQQALGQGPEFLTYFQNEAQLDKSGLPSDRFFAERPEGSVSTLKIQRTQQEDSAVYLCASSFLIPYRFNQETQYFGPGTRLLVL.

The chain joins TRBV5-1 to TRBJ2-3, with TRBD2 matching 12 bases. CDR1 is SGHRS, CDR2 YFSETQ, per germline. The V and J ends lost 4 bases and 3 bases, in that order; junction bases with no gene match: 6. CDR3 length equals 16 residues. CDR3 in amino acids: CASSPGTSGPTDTQYF. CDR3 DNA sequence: TGCGCCAGCAGCCCCGGGACTAGCGGGCCAACAGATACGCAGTATTTT.

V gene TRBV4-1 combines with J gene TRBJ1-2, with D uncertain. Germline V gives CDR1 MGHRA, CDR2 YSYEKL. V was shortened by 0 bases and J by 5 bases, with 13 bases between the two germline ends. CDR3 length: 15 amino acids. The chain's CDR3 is CASSQDDSRRYGYTF. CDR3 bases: TGCGCCAGCAGCCAAGATGACTCACGGAGGTATGGCTACACCTTC.

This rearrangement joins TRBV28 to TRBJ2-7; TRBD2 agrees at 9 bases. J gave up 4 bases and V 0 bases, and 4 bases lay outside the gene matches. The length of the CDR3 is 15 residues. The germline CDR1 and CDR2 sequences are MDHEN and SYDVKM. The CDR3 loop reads CASSLWASGVYEQYF. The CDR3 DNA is TGTGCCAGCAGTTTATGGGCTAGCGGGGTTTACGAGCAGTACTTC.

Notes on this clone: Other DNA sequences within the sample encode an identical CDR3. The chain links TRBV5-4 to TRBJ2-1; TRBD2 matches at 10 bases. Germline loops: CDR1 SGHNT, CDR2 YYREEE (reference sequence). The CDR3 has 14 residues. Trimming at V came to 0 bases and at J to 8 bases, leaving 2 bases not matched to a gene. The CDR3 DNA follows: TGTGCCAGCAGCTTGGTTCTAGCGGGAGATGAGCAGTTCTTC. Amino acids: CASSLVLAGDEQFF.

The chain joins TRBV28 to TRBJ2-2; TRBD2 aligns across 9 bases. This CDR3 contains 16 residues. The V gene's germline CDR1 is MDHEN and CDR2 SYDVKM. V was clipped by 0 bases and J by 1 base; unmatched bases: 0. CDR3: CASSLWTSGNTGELFF. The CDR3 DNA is TGTGCCAGCAGTTTATGGACTAGCGGGAACACCGGGGAGCTGTTTTTT.

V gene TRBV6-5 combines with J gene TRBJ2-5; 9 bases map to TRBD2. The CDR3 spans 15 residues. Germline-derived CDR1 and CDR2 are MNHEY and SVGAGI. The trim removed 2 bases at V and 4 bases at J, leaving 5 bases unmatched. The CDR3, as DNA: TGTGCCAGCAGTTACGGGACTAGCCGGATAGAGACCCAGTACTTC. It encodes CASSYGTSRIETQYF.

In nucleotides, the CDR3 is TGCGCCAGCAGCCCGGCGGCGGGGGACTATGGCTACACCTTC. Amino acids: CASSPAAGDYGYTF. The chain links TRBV4-1 to TRBJ1-2; D possibly corresponds to TRBD1 (5 bases). The CDR3 is 14 amino acids. The V gene's germline CDR1 is MGHRA and CDR2 YSYEKL. V dropped 4 bases and J dropped 3 bases, with 12 bases sitting between them.

DNA for the CDR3: TGCGCCAGCAGCCCTGGGACAGGGGGTCTCTCCTACGAGCAGTACTTC. Amino acid sequence: CASSPGTGGLSYEQYF. This sequence joins TRBV5-1 and TRBJ2-7; 11 bases line up with TRBD1. CDR3 length equals 16 residues. Trimming removed 4 bases from V and 0 bases from J; junction bases left unmatched: 6. Germline CDR1 is SGHRS and CDR2 is YFSETQ.

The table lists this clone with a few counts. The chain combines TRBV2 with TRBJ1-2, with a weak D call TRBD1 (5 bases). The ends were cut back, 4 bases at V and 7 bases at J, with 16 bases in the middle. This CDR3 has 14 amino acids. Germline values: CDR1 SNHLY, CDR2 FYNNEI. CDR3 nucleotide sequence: TGTGCCAGCAGTGGTGCCCAGGGCATCGGTGGCTACACCTTC. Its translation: CASSGAQGIGGYTF.

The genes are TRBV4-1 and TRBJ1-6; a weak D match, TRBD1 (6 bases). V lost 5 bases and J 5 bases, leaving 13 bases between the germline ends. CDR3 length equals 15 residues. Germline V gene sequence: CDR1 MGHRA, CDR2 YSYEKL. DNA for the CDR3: TGCGCCAGCAGCTTCGGACAGCGCAATAATTCACCCCTCCACTTT. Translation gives CASSFGQRNNSPLHF.

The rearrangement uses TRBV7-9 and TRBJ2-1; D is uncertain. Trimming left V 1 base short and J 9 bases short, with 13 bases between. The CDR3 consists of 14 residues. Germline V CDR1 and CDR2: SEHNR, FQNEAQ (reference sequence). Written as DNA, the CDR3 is TGTGCCAGCAGCTTAGGACCCAGCACGGGTGAGCAGTTCTTC. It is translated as CASSLGPSTGEQFF.

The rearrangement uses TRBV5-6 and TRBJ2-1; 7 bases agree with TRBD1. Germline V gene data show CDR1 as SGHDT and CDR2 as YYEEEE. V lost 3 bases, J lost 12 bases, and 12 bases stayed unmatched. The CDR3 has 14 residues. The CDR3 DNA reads TGTGCCAGCAGCTCCAGACAGGGATCCTTACGGCAGTTCTTC. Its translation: CASSSRQGSLRQFF.

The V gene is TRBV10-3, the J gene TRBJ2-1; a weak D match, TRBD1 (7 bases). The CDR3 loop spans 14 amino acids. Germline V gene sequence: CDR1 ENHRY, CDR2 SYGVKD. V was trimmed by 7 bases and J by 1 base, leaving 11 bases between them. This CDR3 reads CAIMGGQSYNEQFF. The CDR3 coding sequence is TGTGCCATCATGGGGGGACAGTCCTACAATGAGCAGTTCTTC.